Listed here are 29 T cell receptor beta chains from one sample, sequenced in a study of blood T cell repertoires in COVID-19 (dated by TCRdb to 2020 to 2021). The library was generated by the immunoSEQ multiplex PCR assay. TCRdb retrieved this table from immuneACCESS and kept in-frame rearrangements only. Not all clones are present; in checked studies, unresolved V genes account for under half, and no reason is known for the remainder. For this sample the table gives 150,000 or so clones, of which 75% to 90% were detected only once. The ten largest clones represent about an eighth of the sample. The sample was peripheral blood. The receptors come from a man aged 18 to 29 with COVID-19, enrolled during active disease.

V is TRBV27 and J is TRBJ2-1, with D maybe TRBD2 (5 bases). This CDR3 region has 15 residues. Trimming cost V 5 bases and J 4 bases, with 15 bases left between them. Germline V CDR1 and CDR2: MNHEY, SMNVEV (reference sequence). The CDR3 nucleotides are TGTGCCAGCAGTCCCGTAAGAGCGGAGTACAATGAGCAGTTCTTC. Encoded protein: CASSPVRAEYNEQFF.

The chain employs TRBV4-1 and TRBJ2-7; 8 bases line up with TRBD1. The CDR3 loop spans 15 amino acids. Per germline, CDR1 MGHRA and CDR2 YSYEKL. With V trimmed by 3 bases and J by 1 base, 5 bases remained unmatched. CDR3 DNA: TGCGCCAGCAGCCACGACAGGGGACCGTCCTACGAGCAGTACTTC. Encoded protein: CASSHDRGPSYEQYF.

This clone was detected once. V is TRBV6-5 and J is TRBJ1-6, with TRBD1 as a possible D gene (5 bases). The germline CDR1 and CDR2 sequences are MNHEY and SVGAGI. This CDR3 region has 15 residues. Trimming pared 3 bases from V and 8 bases from J, leaving 14 bases between. The CDR3 nucleotides read TGTGCCAGCAGTTATTCAGGGCAGGCGTATTCACCCCTCCACTTT. It codes for CASSYSGQAYSPLHF.

This rearrangement joins TRBV19 to TRBJ1-1, with 7 bases matching TRBD1. Germline V gene sequence: CDR1 LNHDA, CDR2 SQIVND (reference sequence). This CDR3 has 14 residues. V lost 5 bases to trimming and J lost 1 base; unmatched junction nucleotides: 4. CDR3 in DNA: TGTGCCAGTAGTCTGACAGGGAAGAACACTGAAGCTTTCTTT. Its translation is CASSLTGKNTEAFF.

V is TRBV27 and J is TRBJ1-2; D might be TRBD1 (5 bases). The CDR3 length is 15 residues. The V and J ends lost 2 bases and 4 bases respectively, with 14 bases between them. The germline V gene has CDR1 MNHEY and CDR2 SMNVEV (reference sequence). CDR3 sequence (DNA): TGTGCCAGCAGTTTAAGAGCCAGACAGTTCTATGGCTACACCTTC. This sequence encodes CASSLRARQFYGYTF.

The chain couples TRBV29-1 to TRBJ2-3; maybe TRBD2 (7 bases). CDR1 and CDR2 (germline): SQVTM, ANQGSEA. The length of the CDR3 is 16 residues. The V end lost 3 bases, the J end lost 5 bases, and 21 bases lay between the germline ends. CDR3 sequence reads: CSVDEYGRGGGDTQYF. The CDR3 DNA reads TGCAGCGTTGACGAGTATGGAAGGGGGGGAGGAGATACGCAGTATTTT.

V usage is TRBV5-1 and J usage is TRBJ2-1; TRBD1 agrees at 9 bases. This CDR3 spans 15 amino acids. With 3 bases clipped from V and 3 bases from J, the junction kept 4 bases outside the gene matches. Germline values: CDR1 SGHRS, CDR2 YFSETQ. CDR3 sequence reads: CASSSGDRDYNEQFF. The CDR3, as DNA: TGCGCCAGCAGCTCGGGGGACAGGGACTACAATGAGCAGTTCTTC.

The V gene is TRBV7-2, the J gene TRBJ1-5; 7 bases agree with TRBD1. Looked up from germline, CDR1 is SGHTA and CDR2 is FQGNSA. This CDR3 spans 15 amino acids. Trimming at V came to 5 bases and at J to 6 bases, leaving 10 bases not matched to a gene. The CDR3 DNA follows: TGTGCCAGCAGCCCCCGGGCAGGGGGGATTCAGCCCCAGCATTTT. It specifies CASSPRAGGIQPQHF.

The V gene is TRBV18, the J gene TRBJ2-7; the match to TRBD1 covers 7 bases. Germline values: CDR1 KGHSH, CDR2 LQKENI. The length of the CDR3 is 14 residues. Trimming took 0 bases from V and 4 from J; bases not matched to a gene: 3. The CDR3 here is CASSPPGQPYEQYF. The CDR3 DNA is TGTGCCAGCTCACCACCGGGACAGCCGTACGAGCAGTACTTC.

The chain combines TRBV9 with TRBJ1-4; 7 bases agree with TRBD1. Germline CDR1 and CDR2: SGDLS and YYNGEE. V lost 5 bases and J lost 8; bases outside the gene matches: 9. CDR3 length equals 14 residues. CDR3 residues: CASSPTGVQEKLFF. In DNA, the CDR3 is TGTGCCAGCAGTCCAACAGGGGTTCAGGAAAAACTGTTTTTT.

There are a few counts of this clone. The chain couples TRBV18 to TRBJ2-2, with D perhaps TRBD2 (5 bases). The CDR3 is made up of 15 amino acids. In germline, CDR1 is KGHSH, CDR2 LQKENI. V was trimmed by 8 bases and J by 0 bases, leaving 13 bases between them. The CDR3 DNA follows: TGTGCCAGCCTTTCGAGCGGACCGAACACCGGGGAGCTGTTTTTT. Its translation: CASLSSGPNTGELFF.

This clone was recorded once. The chain combines TRBV19 with TRBJ2-7; 9 bases map to TRBD1. The V gene's germline CDR1 is LNHDA and CDR2 SQIVND (reference sequence). J lost 12 bases, V lost 0 bases, and 6 bases had no gene match. CDR3 length equals 13 residues. The CDR3 sequence: CASSIDGQGKMYF. The CDR3 bases are TGTGCCAGTAGTATAGACGGACAGGGGAAAATGTACTTC.

The chain links TRBV15 to TRBJ2-3, with unresolved D. Germline loops: CDR1 LNHNV, CDR2 YYDKDF (reference sequence). Deletions cut 0 bases from V and 6 bases from J, with 10 bases between. CDR3 size: 14 residues. CDR3 nucleotide sequence: TGTGCCACCAGCAGAGATCTTCTTTCGGATACGCAGTATTTT. Protein product: CATSRDLLSDTQYF.

The V call is TRBV11-3, the J call TRBJ2-7; 8 nucleotides align to TRBD1. The CDR3 consists of 14 residues. Germline CDR1 SGHNT, CDR2 YENEEA. The trim removed 5 bases at V and 5 bases at J, leaving 8 bases unmatched. CDR3 nucleotide sequence: TGTGCCAGCAGCCCCGGACAGGGAGGCGACGAGCAGTACTTC. It specifies CASSPGQGGDEQYF.

The J gene is TRBJ2-6, the V gene TRBV7-8, with 11 bases identical to TRBD1. V was clipped by 6 bases and J by 0 bases; unmatched bases: 7. The CDR3 has 18 amino acids. The V gene's germline CDR1 is SGHVS and CDR2 FQNEAQ. CDR3 in amino acids: CASSHPGQGVSGANVLTF. CDR3 bases: TGTGCCAGCAGTCATCCGGGACAGGGGGTCTCTGGGGCCAACGTCCTGACTTTC.

The J gene is TRBJ2-1, the V gene TRBV6-2 or TRBV6-3; 12 positions match TRBD2. Trimming cost V 5 bases and J 7 bases; bases outside gene matches: 12. CDR1 is MNHEY and CDR2 is SVGEGT in the germline V gene. CDR3 length: 17 amino acids. The CDR3 DNA sequence: TGTGCCAGCAGTCAAGCCGGGCTAGCGGGAGGGCCAAATGAGCAGTTCTTC. Translated, it gives CASSQAGLAGGPNEQFF.

The genes are TRBV28 and TRBJ2-5, with 13 bases matching TRBD2. Germline V gene data show CDR1 as MDHEN and CDR2 as SYDVKM. This CDR3 spans 14 amino acids. J was trimmed by 1 base and V by 8 bases; bases with no gene match: 1. The CDR3 reads CASRTSGSQETQYF. For the CDR3, the DNA is TGTGCCAGCCGGACTAGCGGGAGCCAAGAGACCCAGTACTTC. The complete variable domain, with remaining parts taken from reference TRBV28 and TRBJ2-5, reads DVKVTQSSRYLVKRTGEKVFLECVQDMDHENMFWYRQDPGLGLRLIYFSYDVKMKEKGDIPEGYSVSREKKERFSLILESASTNQTSMYLCASRTSGSQETQYFGPGTRLLVL.

Concerning this clone: An end of the junction does not agree with germline; a read error may underlie this. The chain carries TRBV11-2 and TRBJ1-2; D perhaps matches TRBD1 (5 bases). Germline CDR1 SGHAT, CDR2 FQNNGV. This CDR3 contains 12 residues. CDR3 sequence reads: CASRLHGGVLAF. The CDR3 DNA reads TGTGCCAGCAGACTCCACGGGGGGGTTCTCGCCTTC.

This chain uses TRBV24-1 with TRBJ1-5; 8 bases align to TRBD1. J was trimmed by 5 bases and V by 2 bases; bases with no gene match: 10. Germline V gene data show CDR1 as KGHDR and CDR2 as SFDVKD. This CDR3 comprises 17 residues. The CDR3 DNA reads as TGTGCCACCAGTGATTCGAGCGGGACAGGAGGGGATCAGCCCCAGCATTTT. Translation gives CATSDSSGTGGDQPQHF.

This clone was recorded a few times. This rearrangement joins TRBV4-1 to TRBJ1-1; D may be TRBD1 (6 bases). V lost 3 bases, J lost 4 bases, and 15 bases lay in between. This CDR3 has 15 residues. From germline, CDR1 is MGHRA and CDR2 YSYEKL. CDR3 in DNA: TGCGCCAGCAGCCACCCCCCGGGGGGCGGCACTGAAGCTTTCTTT. Residues: CASSHPPGGGTEAFF.

The chain has TRBV12-3 or TRBV12-4 and TRBJ2-1; perhaps TRBD1 as D (6 bases). This CDR3 comprises 13 residues. Trimming pared 5 bases from V and 4 bases from J, leaving 9 bases between. The CDR3 sequence is CASSDRTYNEQFF. CDR3 DNA sequence: TGTGCCAGCAGTGACAGGACGTACAATGAGCAGTTCTTC.

With respect to this clone: A read error may account for a junction end that differs from germline. The V and J genes are TRBV10-3 and TRBJ1-4; TRBD1 agrees at 7 bases. The CDR3 runs 14 residues. CDR1 and CDR2 (germline): ENHRY, SYGVKD. CDR3 in amino acids: CAIRTGQPNEKLLF. In DNA, the CDR3 is TGTGCCATCAGGACGGGACAGCCTAATGAAAAACTGCTTTTT.

This chain joins TRBV6-2 or TRBV6-3 and TRBJ2-7; 7 bases agree with TRBD2. Germline CDR1 reads MNHEY; CDR2 reads SVGEGT. The CDR3 extends over 14 amino acids. V dropped 6 bases and J dropped 1; count of bases not matched to a gene: 6. The CDR3, as DNA: TGTGCCAGCAGACCTAGCGGACGGTCCTACGAGCAGTACTTC. It is translated as CASRPSGRSYEQYF.

This clone has more than one count but fewer than ten. The chain has TRBV27 and TRBJ2-1; 7 bases align to TRBD1. J gave up 5 bases and V 8 bases, and 6 bases lay outside the gene matches. This CDR3 has 13 residues. The V gene's germline CDR1 is MNHEY and CDR2 SMNVEV (reference sequence). The CDR3 region has the DNA TGTGCCAGCTCTGTGACAGGGAACAATGAGCAGTTCTTC. As protein: CASSVTGNNEQFF.

This chain links TRBV27 with TRBJ2-7, with 10 bases identical to TRBD1. The CDR3 contains 18 residues. Germline V gene sequence: CDR1 MNHEY, CDR2 SMNVEV (reference sequence). V dropped 6 bases and J dropped 5; count of bases not matched to a gene: 19. CDR3: CASRSRVNRDRGRDEQYF. DNA of the CDR3: TGTGCCAGCAGATCAAGGGTAAACCGGGACAGGGGTAGGGACGAGCAGTACTTC.

The gene calls are TRBV30 and TRBJ2-2; D is undetermined. V was shortened by 0 bases and J by 6 bases, with 5 bases between the two germline ends. Germline V gene sequence: CDR1 GTSNPN, CDR2 SVGIG (reference sequence). This CDR3 spans 12 amino acids. For the CDR3, the DNA is TGTGCCTGGAGTGTACGGGCCGGGGAGCTGTTTTTT. As protein: CAWSVRAGELFF.

The chain employs TRBV2 and TRBJ1-5, with D possibly TRBD1 on 6 matching bases. The germline V gene has CDR1 SNHLY and CDR2 FYNNEI. Trimming took 5 bases from V and 3 from J, leaving 14 bases between them. The CDR3 has 15 residues. CDR3 nucleotide sequence: TGTGCCAGCAGTCCGGACAGAGGTTTCAATCAGCCCCAGCATTTT. The encoded protein is CASSPDRGFNQPQHF. The full variable domain, its missing parts supplied by reference TRBV2 and TRBJ1-5, is EPEVTQTPSHQVTQMGQEVILRCVPISNHLYFYWYRQILGQKVEFLVSFYNNEISEKSEIFDDQFSVERPDGSNFTLKIRSTKLEDSAMYFCASSPDRGFNQPQHFGDGTRLSIL.

This chain links TRBV5-6 with TRBJ2-5; no firm D call. CDR1 and CDR2 (germline): SGHDT, YYEEEE. V was cut by 0 bases and J by 0 bases, with 9 bases left in between. The CDR3 spans 15 residues. The CDR3 DNA reads as TGTGCCAGCAGCTTGGAAACTACCTACCAAGAGACCCAGTACTTC. Amino acids: CASSLETTYQETQYF. Together with reference TRBV5-6 and TRBJ2-5, the CDR3 gives the full variable domain: DAGVTQSPTHLIKTRGQQVTLRCSPKSGHDTVSWYQQALGQGPQFIFQYYEEEERQRGNFPDRFSGHQFPNYSSELNVNALLLGDSALYLCASSLETTYQETQYFGPGTRLLVL.

This rearrangement joins TRBV11-3 to TRBJ2-2, with a weak D call TRBD1 (6 bases). The CDR3 consists of 15 residues. Germline CDR1 SGHNT, CDR2 YENEEA. The germline V and J ends were trimmed by 3 bases and 7 bases, with 15 bases remaining between them. The CDR3 DNA sequence: TGTGCCAGCAGCTTTTCAGGGGCGCTTAACGGGGAGCTGTTTTTT. Protein: CASSFSGALNGELFF.